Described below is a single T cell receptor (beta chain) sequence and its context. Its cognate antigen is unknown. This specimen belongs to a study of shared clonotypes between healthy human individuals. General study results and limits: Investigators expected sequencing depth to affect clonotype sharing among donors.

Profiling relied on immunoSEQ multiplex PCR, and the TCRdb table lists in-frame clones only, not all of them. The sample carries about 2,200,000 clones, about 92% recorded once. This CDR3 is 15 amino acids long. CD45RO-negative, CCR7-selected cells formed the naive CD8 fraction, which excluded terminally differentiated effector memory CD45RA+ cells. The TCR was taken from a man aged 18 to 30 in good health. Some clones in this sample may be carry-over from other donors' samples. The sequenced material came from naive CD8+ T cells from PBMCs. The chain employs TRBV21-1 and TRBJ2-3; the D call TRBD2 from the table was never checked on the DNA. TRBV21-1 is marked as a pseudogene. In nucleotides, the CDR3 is TGTGCCAGCAGCCCTAGTGGGTGGAGCACAGATACGCAGTATTTT. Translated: CASSPSGWSTDTQYF.